Shown below are 4 T cell receptor beta chains from a single sample sequenced in a study of T cells in Graves' hyperthyroidism and ophthalmopathy. The source material, RNA transcripts, was used to amplify TCR beta CDR3 regions. HTBI primers were the set used in a first-round RT-PCR of the TCR CDR3. TCRdb re-called the multiplex PCR reads with MiXCR, one entry per CDR3 protein. The table includes 500,000 to 600,000 distinct CDR3 sequences, 40% to 55% detected once. Specimen: peripheral blood or thyroid tissue (not recorded which). The receptors shown here come from a woman aged 18-35 years with Graves' hyperthyroidism.

The sample holds many counts of this clonotype. The rearrangement links TRBV4-3 to TRBJ1-1; no firm D call. CDR3 length: 15 residues. Germline assignment: CDR1 LGHNA and CDR2 YSLEER. Trimming removed 0 bases from V and 2 bases from J, with 10 bases in between. This chain's CDR3 is CASSQDSRLNTEAFF. The CDR3 DNA follows: TGCGCCAGCAGCCAAGATAGCAGACTAAACACTGAAGCTTTCTTT.

The CDR3 protein is CASRDSWNTGELFF. The CDR3 nucleotides read TGTGCCAGCAGGGACAGCTGGAACACCGGGGAGCTGTTTTTT. This rearrangement joins TRBV7-8 to TRBJ2-2; D may be TRBD1 (6 bases). The CDR3 runs to 14 residues. In germline, CDR1 is SGHVS, CDR2 FQNEAQ. Trimming removed 6 bases at V and 1 base at J, with 9 bases between. The full variable domain, completed using reference TRBV7-8 and TRBJ2-2, is GAGVSQSPRYKVAKRGQDVALRCDPISGHVSLFWYQQALGQGPEFLTYFQNEAQLDKSGLPSDRFFAERPEGSVSTLKIQRTQQEDSAVYLCASRDSWNTGELFFGEGSRLTVL.

The chain employs TRBV29-1 and TRBJ2-3, with D unresolved. The CDR3 spans 12 residues. V was shortened by 4 bases and J by 6 bases, with 11 bases between the two germline ends. Germline V gene lookup returns CDR1 SQVTM and CDR2 ANQGSEA. Here the CDR3 DNA reads TGCAGCGTTGGGGTTATGATTGATACGCAGTATTTT. Amino acid sequence: CSVGVMIDTQYF.

This clonotype has ten or more counts. This chain connects TRBV7-9 to TRBJ2-7, with 9 bases fitting TRBD2. This CDR3 is 15 amino acids long. The junction had 7 bases not matched to a gene; V was cut back by 4 bases and J by 3 bases. CDR1 and CDR2 from the germline V gene are SEHNR and FQNEAQ (reference sequence). The CDR3 sequence: CASSYSGRGGYEQYF. Here the CDR3 DNA reads TGTGCCAGCAGCTATAGCGGGAGAGGGGGCTACGAGCAGTACTTC.